In its sample, the clone carrying this T cell receptor (beta chain) was seen once. Its target is not known. In the PCR, 60 Vbeta and 13 Jbeta primers were used. Sequencing was performed with immunoSEQ multiplex PCR; in TCRdb, only in-frame clones are kept and a portion is missing. Of about 160,000 clones listed, roughly four fifths are singletons. The record originates from a study of cytomegalovirus exposure and HLA in healthy donors. General study results and limits: Some highly shared sequence variants likely arose as a pipeline artifact.

The V and J ends lost 0 bases and 7 bases respectively, with 9 bases between them. Germline V CDR1 and CDR2: SGHDN, FVKESK. The CDR3 totals 14 residues. This TCR was recovered from a man aged 55-75 years in good health and CMV-seronegative. Specimen: PBMCs. The rearrangement links TRBV14 to TRBJ2-2, with D unresolved. The CDR3: CASSQDLEVGELFF. The CDR3 DNA reads as TGTGCCAGCAGCCAAGATCTAGAGGTCGGGGAGCTGTTTTTT. Full variable domain (rest looked up from reference TRBV14 and TRBJ2-2): EAGVTQFPSHSVIEKGQTVTLRCDPISGHDNLYWYRRVMGKEIKFLLHFVKESKQDESGMPNNRFLAERTGGTYSTLKVQPAELEDSGVYFCASSQDLEVGELFFGEGSRLTVL.